Below, one T cell receptor (beta chain) is given with its context. Its antigen remains unknown. Losses at the gene ends were 0 bases for V and 8 bases for J; bases not matched to a gene: 11. Looked up from germline, CDR1 is SGHRS and CDR2 is YFSETQ. The CDR3 is 16 residues long. This sample is drawn from a study of OX40 agonist ivuxolimab in advanced cancers. As for the study in general: The dose-escalation group included hepatocellular carcinoma, melanoma, renal cell carcinoma and head and neck cancer.

The data were produced by immunoSEQ multiplex PCR, yet TCRdb's version contains in-frame clones alone and is incomplete. The sample records 48,000 or so clones, roughly three quarters being singletons. General study points: Some patients without response likewise showed low normalized clonal expansion.

This clonotype was obtained from an adult with an advanced solid tumor such as melanoma, head and neck, liver or kidney cancer. The chain has TRBV5-1 and TRBJ1-3; 7 nucleotides line up with TRBD1. The sample here was CD4+ or CD8+ T cells sorted from blood, taken in a trial of the OX40 agonist ivuxolimab. The chain's CDR3 is CASSLAVDREGDTIYF. The CDR3 DNA reads TGCGCCAGCAGCTTGGCGGTTGACAGGGAAGGAGACACCATATATTTT.